A single sample gave rise to the 8 T cell receptor beta chains below, sequenced in a study of cytomegalovirus exposure and HLA in healthy donors (dated by TCRdb to between 2016 and 2019). To prepare the library, the immunoSEQ multiplex PCR assay was applied. TCRdb stores this immuneACCESS table with in-frame sequences only. Part of the clones is absent; in the studies checked, under half of the shortfall reflects unresolved V genes, and no reason is known for the rest. The sample includes 190,000 or so clones, with about 80% observed a single time. The ten largest make up 2.5% to 3% of the sample. Sequenced sample: PBMCs. The receptors originated from a woman aged 18-30 years in good health and CMV-seropositive.

V gene TRBV27 combines with J gene TRBJ2-5; unclear D gene. The CDR3 runs 14 residues. Germline V gene data show CDR1 as MNHEY and CDR2 as SMNVEV (reference sequence). Trimming left V 1 base short and J 3 bases short, with 9 bases between. CDR3 coding DNA: TGTGCCAGCAGTTTATTGGGCCAGAAAGAGACCCAGTACTTC. Amino acids: CASSLLGQKETQYF.

The V and J genes are TRBV5-1 and TRBJ2-5; 8 bases are a match to TRBD2. The CDR3 spans 14 residues. The V segment lost 3 bases and the J segment 7 bases; nucleotides outside the gene matches: 8. Germline loops: CDR1 SGHRS, CDR2 YFSETQ. This CDR3 is CASSSTRGGWTQYF. The CDR3 region has the DNA TGCGCCAGCAGCTCCACACGGGGGGGCTGGACCCAGTACTTC.

This clone occurred once. This chain uses TRBV4-3 with TRBJ1-2; tentatively, D is TRBD1 (5 bases). Germline V lookup: CDR1 LGHNA, CDR2 YSLEER. The CDR3 contains 14 residues. V gave up 0 bases and J gave up 10 bases, with 15 bases separating them. This CDR3 is CASSQDGGFGTYTF. The CDR3 DNA reads TGCGCCAGCAGCCAAGATGGGGGGTTCGGCACCTACACCTTC.

This chain's CDR3 is CASQRGNNEQFF. In DNA, the CDR3 is TGTGCCAGCCAGCGGGGAAACAATGAGCAGTTCTTC. This chain uses TRBV5-6 with TRBJ2-1, with 7 bases that match TRBD2. Trimming removed 7 bases from V and 5 bases from J; junction bases left unmatched: 3. Germline assignment: CDR1 SGHDT and CDR2 YYEEEE. The CDR3 has 12 residues.

V gene TRBV2 combines with J gene TRBJ1-2, with a weak D call TRBD1 (6 bases). Germline loops: CDR1 SNHLY, CDR2 FYNNEI. The CDR3 has 14 amino acids. Trimming took 0 bases from V and 8 from J, leaving 13 bases between them. The CDR3 loop reads CASSEAEQGYGYTF. The CDR3 DNA sequence: TGTGCCAGCAGTGAAGCGGAACAGGGATACGGCTACACCTTC. The full variable domain, with the rest looked up from reference TRBV2 and TRBJ1-2, is EPEVTQTPSHQVTQMGQEVILRCVPISNHLYFYWYRQILGQKVEFLVSFYNNEISEKSEIFDDQFSVERPDGSNFTLKIRSTKLEDSAMYFCASSEAEQGYGYTFGSGTRLTVV.

V usage is TRBV10-1 and J usage is TRBJ2-5; 9 bases are shared with TRBD1. The CDR3 covers 17 residues. J gave up 5 bases and V 6 bases, and 16 bases lay outside the gene matches. CDR1 and CDR2 (germline): WNHNN, SYGVQD (reference sequence). The DNA for the CDR3 is TGCGCCAGCAGATCTGATTCAGGACAGGGGAAATGGGAGACCCAGTACTTC. This encodes CASRSDSGQGKWETQYF.

This chain joins TRBV21-1 and TRBJ2-3; TRBD1, the table's D call, lacks a check against the DNA. TRBV21-1 is tagged as a pseudogene. The CDR3 has 17 residues. The CDR3 bases are TGTGCCAGCAGCAAAGTTTGGAGGACAGGGATCACAGATACGCAGTATTTT. This gives the protein CASSKVWRTGITDTQYF.

The J gene is TRBJ1-5, the V gene TRBV7-8; possibly TRBD1 for D (5 bases). The CDR3 contains 16 residues. Germline V CDR1 and CDR2: SGHVS, FQNEAQ. The ends were cut back, 1 base at V and 2 bases at J, with 12 bases in the middle. The CDR3 region has the DNA TGTGCCAGCAGCTTAGGGGCTCCGGGGGGCAATCAGCCCCAGCATTTT. Translating gives CASSLGAPGGNQPQHF.